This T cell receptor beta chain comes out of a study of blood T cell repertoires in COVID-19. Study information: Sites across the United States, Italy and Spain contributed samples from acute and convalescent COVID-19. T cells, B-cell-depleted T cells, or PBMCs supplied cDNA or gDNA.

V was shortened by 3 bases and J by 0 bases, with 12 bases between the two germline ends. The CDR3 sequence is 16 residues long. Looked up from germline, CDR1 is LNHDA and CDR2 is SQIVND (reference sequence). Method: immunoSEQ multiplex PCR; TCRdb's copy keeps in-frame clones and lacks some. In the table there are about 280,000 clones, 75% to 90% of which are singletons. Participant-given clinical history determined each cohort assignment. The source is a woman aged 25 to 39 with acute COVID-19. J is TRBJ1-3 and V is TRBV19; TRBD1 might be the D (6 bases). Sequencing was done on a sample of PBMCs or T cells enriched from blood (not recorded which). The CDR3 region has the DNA TGTGCCAGTAGTATCGGGACAAGCTTCTCTGGAAACACCATATATTTT. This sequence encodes CASSIGTSFSGNTIYF.